These 32 T cell receptor beta chains originate from one sample sequenced in a study of cytomegalovirus exposure and HLA in healthy donors. Data came from immunoSEQ multiplex PCR; TCRdb stores just in-frame clones and leaves some out. The sample records approximately 120,000 clones, about 94% being singletons. Source material: PBMCs. The receptors shown here come from a woman younger than 30 in good health and CMV-seronegative.

The V call is TRBV27, the J call TRBJ2-2; 7 nucleotides align to TRBD1. Per germline, CDR1 MNHEY and CDR2 SMNVEV (reference sequence). Trimming at V came to 4 bases and at J to 7 bases, leaving 9 bases not matched to a gene. The CDR3 contains 15 residues. In nucleotides, the CDR3 is TGTGCCAGCAGTTCCGGAGACAGGGTCGGCGGGGAGCTGTTTTTT. Encoded protein: CASSSGDRVGGELFF.

The chain combines TRBV2 with TRBJ1-4, with D unresolved. Trimming took 6 bases from V and 6 from J, leaving 5 bases between them. The CDR3 spans 11 residues. In germline, CDR1 is SNHLY, CDR2 FYNNEI. The CDR3 nucleotides read TGTGCCAGCAGCGGTTATGAAAAACTGTTTTTT. It translates to CASSGYEKLFF.

The rearrangement links TRBV5-1 to TRBJ1-2; 7 bases agree with TRBD1. The CDR3 covers 13 residues. The germline V gene has CDR1 SGHRS and CDR2 YFSETQ. The V gene end was trimmed by 4 bases and the J gene end by 5 bases; junction bases not matched to a gene: 5. The CDR3 DNA sequence: TGCGCCAGCAGCCTGGGGACAGTTTATGGCTACACCTTC. Translation gives CASSLGTVYGYTF.

J is TRBJ2-7 and V is TRBV19, with TRBD1 matching 8 bases. The germline V gene encodes CDR1 LNHDA and CDR2 SQIVND (reference sequence). V lost 6 bases and J lost 6; bases outside the gene matches: 10. The CDR3 covers 14 residues. This chain's CDR3 is CASRPTDRASEQYF. CDR3 DNA sequence: TGTGCCAGTAGACCTACGGACAGGGCGTCCGAGCAGTACTTC.

This chain joins TRBV7-3 and TRBJ2-6; 7 bases are shared with TRBD1. The CDR3 covers 14 residues. V lost 5 bases, J lost 2 bases, and 0 bases stayed unmatched. Germline assignment: CDR1 SGHTA and CDR2 FQGTGA. The CDR3, as DNA: TGTGCCAGCAGCACAGGGGCTGGGGCCAACGTCCTGACTTTC. It translates to CASSTGAGANVLTF. The complete variable domain, with remaining parts taken from reference TRBV7-3 and TRBJ2-6, reads GAGVSQTPSNKVTEKGKYVELRCDPISGHTALYWYRQSLGQGPEFLIYFQGTGAADDSGLPNDRFFAVRPEGSVSTLKIQRTERGDSAVYLCASSTGAGANVLTFGAGSRLTVL.

The chain carries TRBV5-5 and TRBJ1-5; 8 positions agree with TRBD1. The length of the CDR3 is 17 residues. The germline CDR1 and CDR2 sequences are SGHKS and YYEKEE (reference sequence). J was trimmed by 3 bases and V by 4 bases; bases with no gene match: 12. CDR3 sequence reads: CASSGGQGQDLNQPQHF. CDR3 in DNA: TGTGCCAGCAGCGGGGGCCAGGGACAGGACCTCAATCAGCCCCAGCATTTT.

The rearrangement links TRBV5-8 to TRBJ1-5, with D possibly TRBD1 on 5 matching bases. The CDR3 sequence is 13 residues long. Trimming left V 0 bases short and J 4 bases short, with 5 bases between. Germline CDR1 is SGHTS and CDR2 is YDEGEE. As DNA, the CDR3 is TGTGCCAGCAGCTTGGGACAGAATCAGCCCCAGCATTTT. It yields the protein CASSLGQNQPQHF.

This chain uses TRBV7-2 with TRBJ2-1, with 9 bases matching TRBD2. Germline assignment: CDR1 SGHTA and CDR2 FQGNSA. J lost 8 bases, V lost 0 bases, and 5 bases had no gene match. The CDR3 is made up of 15 amino acids. The CDR3 is CASSLASGSMYEQFF. For the CDR3, the DNA is TGTGCCAGCAGCTTAGCTAGCGGGAGTATGTATGAGCAGTTCTTC.

V and J are TRBV6-1 and TRBJ2-7; 12 bases map to TRBD2. This CDR3 comprises 15 residues. The J segment lost 4 bases and the V segment lost 3 bases, leaving 4 bases of the junction unmatched. CDR1 and CDR2 (germline): MNHNS, SASEGT. The CDR3 DNA reads TGTGCCAGCAGTGACGGACTAGCGGGGACATACGAGCAGTACTTC. Protein sequence: CASSDGLAGTYEQYF.

The chain joins TRBV7-3 to TRBJ2-1; TRBD2 agrees at 7 bases. This CDR3 contains 14 residues. J was trimmed by 5 bases and V by 2 bases; bases with no gene match: 3. Per the germline V gene, CDR1 is SGHTA and CDR2 is FQGTGA. The CDR3 is CASSLSSGNNEQFF. CDR3 DNA sequence: TGTGCCAGCAGCTTATCCAGCGGGAACAATGAGCAGTTCTTC.

The rearrangement joins TRBV5-4 to TRBJ1-2, with 8 bases matching TRBD1. V was pared by 3 bases and J by 6 bases, with 10 bases of the junction left unmatched. Germline CDR1 reads SGHNT; CDR2 reads YYREEE (reference sequence). The CDR3 runs to 15 residues. Here the CDR3 DNA reads TGTGCCAGCAGCTCGCCGGACAGGGTACGGCATGGCTACACCTTC. Its protein is CASSSPDRVRHGYTF.

The genes are TRBV11-2 and TRBJ2-5; TRBD1 matches 9 bases. V dropped 4 bases and J dropped 5; count of bases not matched to a gene: 5. This CDR3 contains 14 residues. Germline CDR1 SGHAT, CDR2 FQNNGV. CDR3 coding DNA: TGTGCCAGCAGCTCCTACAGGGGGCGTGAGACCCAGTACTTC. This encodes CASSSYRGRETQYF.

The chain carries TRBV27 and TRBJ2-1; 8 bases match TRBD2. CDR1 and CDR2 (germline): MNHEY, SMNVEV (reference sequence). This CDR3 contains 16 residues. The trim removed 0 bases at V and 4 bases at J, leaving 5 bases unmatched. Written as DNA, the CDR3 is TGTGCCAGCAGTTTATCAGTAGCGGGGTCTTACAATGAGCAGTTCTTC. This translates into CASSLSVAGSYNEQFF.

The V call is TRBV10-1, the J call TRBJ2-1; 11 positions match TRBD2. The J segment lost 3 bases and the V segment lost 6 bases, leaving 7 bases of the junction unmatched. Germline-derived CDR1 and CDR2 are WNHNN and SYGVQD (reference sequence). The length of the CDR3 is 16 residues. CDR3 in DNA: TGCGCCAGCAGCAACCCCGGGACTAGCGGCTACAATGAGCAGTTCTTC. Protein sequence: CASSNPGTSGYNEQFF.

This clone was recorded a few times. The CDR3 DNA reads TGTGCCAGCAGTGTAGTTTCACCCCTCCACTTT. Translation gives CASSVVSPLHF. The V call is TRBV2, the J call TRBJ1-6; the D is unclear. CDR1 and CDR2 (germline): SNHLY, FYNNEI. The CDR3 runs 11 residues. V lost 4 bases, J lost 9 bases, and 4 bases lay in between.

This sequence joins TRBV5-1 and TRBJ2-2; a weak D match, TRBD1 (6 bases). The germline gives CDR1 SGHRS, CDR2 YFSETQ. The CDR3 runs to 14 residues. Trimming cost V 0 bases and J 7 bases, with 10 bases left between them. CDR3 in DNA: TGCGCCAGCAGCTTGGCAGGGGCGGTCGGGGAGCTGTTTTTT. As protein: CASSLAGAVGELFF. The complete variable domain, with remaining parts taken from reference TRBV5-1 and TRBJ2-2, reads KAGVTQTPRYLIKTRGQQVTLSCSPISGHRSVSWYQQTPGQGLQFLFEYFSETQRNKGNFPGRFSGRQFSNSRSEMNVSTLELGDSALYLCASSLAGAVGELFFGEGSRLTVL.

This chain connects TRBV5-1 to TRBJ1-1; D might be TRBD1 (6 bases). In germline, CDR1 is SGHRS, CDR2 YFSETQ. CDR3 size: 15 residues. V lost 2 bases and J 1 base, leaving 12 bases between the germline ends. The CDR3 here is CASSLQGPRNTEAFF. CDR3 in DNA: TGCGCCAGCAGCTTACAGGGACCGAGGAACACTGAAGCTTTCTTT. The full variable domain, completed using reference TRBV5-1 and TRBJ1-1, is KAGVTQTPRYLIKTRGQQVTLSCSPISGHRSVSWYQQTPGQGLQFLFEYFSETQRNKGNFPGRFSGRQFSNSRSEMNVSTLELGDSALYLCASSLQGPRNTEAFFGQGTRLTVV.

V gene TRBV5-1 combines with J gene TRBJ2-1, with no clear D. The V end lost 0 bases, the J end lost 7 bases, and 11 bases lay between the germline ends. The CDR3 totals 14 residues. Germline assignment: CDR1 SGHRS and CDR2 YFSETQ. The CDR3 is CASSLAVSKNEQFF. The CDR3 nucleotides read TGCGCCAGCAGCTTGGCGGTGAGTAAGAATGAGCAGTTCTTC.

The CDR3: CATRPFDSSGNTIYF. The CDR3 DNA reads TGTGCCACCAGACCCTTTGACAGCTCTGGAAACACCATATATTTT. The chain employs TRBV6-5 and TRBJ1-3, with D perhaps matching TRBD1 (5 bases). The V gene's germline CDR1 is MNHEY and CDR2 SVGAGI. V gave up 10 bases and J gave up 0 bases, with 16 bases separating them. This CDR3 is built from 15 residues.

This chain joins TRBV28 and TRBJ1-2, with D perhaps matching TRBD1 (5 bases). The V end was cut by 3 bases, the J end by 6 bases, with 11 bases between. The CDR3 is 13 amino acids. Germline V gene lookup returns CDR1 MDHEN and CDR2 SYDVKM. In DNA, the CDR3 is TGTGCCAGCAGTTTTGGGGGGTTCGATGGCTACACCTTC. This encodes CASSFGGFDGYTF.

The V call is TRBV7-2, the J call TRBJ2-7; TRBD2 matches 7 bases. This CDR3 is 13 amino acids long. In germline, CDR1 is SGHTA, CDR2 FQGNSA. With V trimmed by 5 bases and J by 4 bases, 5 bases remained unmatched. CDR3: CASSLGREYEQYF. In DNA form, the CDR3 reads TGTGCCAGCAGCCTAGGGAGGGAGTACGAGCAGTACTTC. Drawing the rest from reference TRBV7-2 and TRBJ2-7, the complete variable domain is GAGVSQSPSNKVTEKGKDVELRCDPISGHTALYWYRQSLGQGLEFLIYFQGNSAPDKSGLPSDRFSAERTGGSVSTLTIQRTQQEDSAVYLCASSLGREYEQYFGPGTRLTVT.

The chain recombines TRBV19 with TRBJ1-5; D remains ambiguous. The CDR3 is 15 amino acids. V lost 2 bases to trimming and J lost 0 bases, with 8 bases between them. In germline, CDR1 is LNHDA, CDR2 SQIVND (reference sequence). For the CDR3, the DNA is TGTGCCAGTAGTATAAGCGGTGATAGCAATCAGCCCCAGCATTTT. Protein sequence: CASSISGDSNQPQHF. The full variable domain, completed using reference TRBV19 and TRBJ1-5, is DGGITQSPKYLFRKEGQNVTLSCEQNLNHDAMYWYRQDPGQGLRLIYYSQIVNDFQKGDIAEGYSVSREKKESFPLTVTSAQKNPTAFYLCASSISGDSNQPQHFGDGTRLSIL.

The chain uses TRBV27 and TRBJ2-7; D is possibly TRBD2 (5 bases). CDR3 length: 15 amino acids. Per the germline V gene, CDR1 is MNHEY and CDR2 is SMNVEV (reference sequence). V lost 5 bases, J lost 5 bases, and 19 bases lay in between. CDR3 sequence: CASSPPFGVGDEQYF. The CDR3 coding sequence is TGTGCCAGCAGTCCTCCTTTCGGGGTGGGTGACGAGCAGTACTTC.

The J gene is TRBJ2-7, the V gene TRBV5-5; D unresolved. Germline CDR1 reads SGHKS; CDR2 reads YYEKEE (reference sequence). The CDR3 is 14 residues long. The V and J ends lost 0 bases and 5 bases respectively, with 12 bases between them. The CDR3 DNA reads TGTGCCAGCAGCTTGGGCACGGTGGGCCACGAGCAGTACTTC. It encodes CASSLGTVGHEQYF.

This chain connects TRBV5-8 to TRBJ2-3; a weak D match, TRBD1 (6 bases). V was pared by 2 bases and J by 4 bases, with 8 bases between. The germline V gene encodes CDR1 SGHTS and CDR2 YDEGEE. The CDR3 is 13 residues long. CDR3: CASSLQGADTQYF. DNA for the CDR3: TGTGCCAGCAGCTTACAGGGCGCAGATACGCAGTATTTT.

The genes are TRBV5-1 and TRBJ2-3; perhaps TRBD2 as D (6 bases). Trimming removed 3 bases from V and 3 bases from J, with 11 bases in between. This CDR3 is built from 14 residues. Germline assignment: CDR1 SGHRS and CDR2 YFSETQ. CDR3 loop: CASSSGLTTDTQYF. The CDR3 DNA is TGCGCCAGCAGCTCGGGACTTACTACAGATACGCAGTATTTT.

This sequence joins TRBV5-1 and TRBJ2-1, with a tentative D call TRBD1 (5 bases). Per the germline V gene, CDR1 is SGHRS and CDR2 is YFSETQ. The CDR3 covers 12 residues. Trimming took off 4 bases at V and 11 bases at J, with 13 bases between the two ends. The CDR3 here is CASSQGVRQQFF. CDR3 DNA sequence: TGCGCCAGCAGCCAAGGGGTGCGGCAGCAGTTCTTC.

This clone was counted once. The chain has TRBV27 and TRBJ2-1, with 7 bases lining up with TRBD2. CDR3 length: 16 residues. Germline CDR1 is MNHEY and CDR2 is SMNVEV (reference sequence). V trimming: 1 base; J trimming: 3 bases; junction bases outside the gene matches: 6. CDR3 bases: TGTGCCAGCAGTTTATATTCGGGGGGAAGCTACAATGAGCAGTTCTTC. Protein: CASSLYSGGSYNEQFF.

This clone was seen once. The chain uses TRBV9 and TRBJ2-3; a possible D gene is TRBD1 (7 bases). Trimming cost V 3 bases and J 0 bases, with 14 bases left between them. Germline CDR1 reads SGDLS; CDR2 reads YYNGEE. This CDR3 is 16 amino acids long. The CDR3 DNA is TGTGCCAGCAGCGCGGGGGACAGCACTAGCACAGATACGCAGTATTTT. Translation: CASSAGDSTSTDTQYF.

A remark on this clone: Germline is not matched at one junction end, which may reflect a read error. Other nucleotide sequences from this sample produce the same CDR3. The rearrangement links TRBV28 to TRBJ2-7, with D hard to call. The CDR3 runs 14 residues. From germline, CDR1 is MDHEN and CDR2 SYDVKM. The DNA for the CDR3 is TGTGCCAGCAGACTGGGCACAAATTCCTACGAGCAATACTTC. As protein: CASRLGTNSYEQYF. Together with reference TRBV28 and TRBJ2-7, the CDR3 gives the full variable domain: DVKVTQSSRYLVKRTGEKVFLECVQDMDHENMFWYRQDPGLGLRLIYFSYDVKMKEKGDIPEGYSVSREKKERFSLILESASTNQTSMYLCASRLGTNSYEQYFGPGTRLTVT.

CDR3: CAWRSGTSNYGYTF. The CDR3 nucleotides read TGTGCCTGGCGATCCGGGACAAGTAACTATGGCTACACCTTC. V usage is TRBV30 and J usage is TRBJ1-2, with TRBD1 as a possible D gene (6 bases). The CDR3 is made up of 14 amino acids. Between the trimmed V and J ends, which lost 5 bases and 1 base, there was a span of 14 bases. In germline, CDR1 is GTSNPN, CDR2 SVGIG (reference sequence).

This clone was observed a few times. This sequence joins TRBV9 and TRBJ2-7; maybe TRBD2 (6 bases). The V end was cut by 0 bases, the J end by 3 bases, with 10 bases between. Per germline, CDR1 SGDLS and CDR2 YYNGEE. The CDR3 totals 14 residues. CDR3 sequence (DNA): TGTGCCAGCAGCGTAGGAGCGGGCCTCTACGAGCAGTACTTC. Translating it yields CASSVGAGLYEQYF.